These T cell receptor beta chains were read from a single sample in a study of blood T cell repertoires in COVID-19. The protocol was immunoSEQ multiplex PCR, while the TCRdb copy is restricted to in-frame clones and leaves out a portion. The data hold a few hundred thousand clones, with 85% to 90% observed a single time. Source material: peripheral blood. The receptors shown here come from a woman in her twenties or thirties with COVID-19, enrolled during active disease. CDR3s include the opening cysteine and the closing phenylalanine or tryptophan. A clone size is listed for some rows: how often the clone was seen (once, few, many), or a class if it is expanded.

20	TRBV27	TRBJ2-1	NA	CASRILGLGTSPPSRGEQFF
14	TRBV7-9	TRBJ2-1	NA	CAGSGQGARNEQFF
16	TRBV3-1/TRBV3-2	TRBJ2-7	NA	CASSQVGGGVDVEQYF
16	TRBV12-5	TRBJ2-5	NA	CASGWIGGQGQETQYF
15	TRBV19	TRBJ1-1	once	CASSGPRTGRDEAFF
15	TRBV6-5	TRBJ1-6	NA	CASGFLDGGYSPLHF
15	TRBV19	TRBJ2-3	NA	CASRGDLARTDTQYF
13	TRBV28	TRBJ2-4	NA	CASRLDRGNIQYF
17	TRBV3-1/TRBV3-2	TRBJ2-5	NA	CASSQDFADYPQETQYF
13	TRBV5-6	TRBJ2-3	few	CASIAGATDTQYF
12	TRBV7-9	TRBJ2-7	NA	CASSHPIHEQYF
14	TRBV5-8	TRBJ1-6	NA	CASSRDTSNSPLHF
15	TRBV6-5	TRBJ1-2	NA	CASREGPRDIYGYTF
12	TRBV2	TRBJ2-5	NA	CASILTAGSQYF
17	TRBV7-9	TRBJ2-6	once	CASSTNDRAAGANVLTF
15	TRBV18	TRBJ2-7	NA	CASSPPTPGAYEQYF
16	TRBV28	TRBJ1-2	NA	CASSLDRVVGAYGYTF
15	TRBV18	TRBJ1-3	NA	CASSLAGISGNTIYF
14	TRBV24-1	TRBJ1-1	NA	CATRRGQGDTEAFF
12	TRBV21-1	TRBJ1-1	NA	CASSKWTGEAFF
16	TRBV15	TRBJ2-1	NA	CATSERSSGAYNEQFF
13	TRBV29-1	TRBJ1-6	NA	CSALTEYNSPLHF
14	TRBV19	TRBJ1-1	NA	CALRTGGFDTEAFF
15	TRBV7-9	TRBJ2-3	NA	CASSSRNRAPDTQYF
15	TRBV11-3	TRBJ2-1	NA	CASSQGQGAYNEQFF
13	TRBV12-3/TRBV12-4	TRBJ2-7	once	CATRGALSYEQYF
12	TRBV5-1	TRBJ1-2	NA	CASSSDRGGYTF
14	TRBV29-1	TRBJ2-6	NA	CSVDWSSGANVLTF
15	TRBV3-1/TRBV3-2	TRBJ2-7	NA	CASSQGWGAIYEQYF
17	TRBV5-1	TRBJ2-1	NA	CASSLAGGAFSYNEQFF
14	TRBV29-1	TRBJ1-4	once	CSGTVGGAGEKLFF
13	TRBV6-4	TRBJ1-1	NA	CASRIEGNTEAFF
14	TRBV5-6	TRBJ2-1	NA	CASSWDNSYNEQFF
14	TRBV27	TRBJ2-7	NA	CASSLSGYSYEQYF
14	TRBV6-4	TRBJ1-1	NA	CASSEGQGNTEAFF
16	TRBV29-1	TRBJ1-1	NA	CSVWGQGRRGNTEAFF
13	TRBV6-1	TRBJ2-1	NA	CASSQGTTNEQFF
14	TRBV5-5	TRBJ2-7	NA	CASSPRDSSYEQYF
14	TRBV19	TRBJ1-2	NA	CASRPSSGLPYYTF
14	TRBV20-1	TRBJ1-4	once	CSASGGGAGEKLFF
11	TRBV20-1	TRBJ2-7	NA	CSGKRSYEQYF
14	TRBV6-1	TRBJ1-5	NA	CASSDRGSNQPQHF
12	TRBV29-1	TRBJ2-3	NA	CSVEDRGDTQYF
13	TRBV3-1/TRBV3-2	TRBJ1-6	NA	CASSSRDNSPLHF
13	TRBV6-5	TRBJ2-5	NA	CASRPQGEETQYF